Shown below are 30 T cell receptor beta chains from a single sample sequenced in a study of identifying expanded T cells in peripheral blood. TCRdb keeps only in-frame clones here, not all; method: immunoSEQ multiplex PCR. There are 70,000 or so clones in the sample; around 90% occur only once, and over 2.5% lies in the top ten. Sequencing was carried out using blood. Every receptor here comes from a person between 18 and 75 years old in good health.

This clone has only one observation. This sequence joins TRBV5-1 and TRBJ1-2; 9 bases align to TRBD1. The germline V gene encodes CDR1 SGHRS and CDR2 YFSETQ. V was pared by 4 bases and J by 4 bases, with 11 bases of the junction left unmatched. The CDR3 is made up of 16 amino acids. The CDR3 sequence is CASSPIQGARGYGYTF. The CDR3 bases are TGCGCCAGCAGCCCGATACAGGGGGCGCGGGGCTATGGCTACACCTTC.

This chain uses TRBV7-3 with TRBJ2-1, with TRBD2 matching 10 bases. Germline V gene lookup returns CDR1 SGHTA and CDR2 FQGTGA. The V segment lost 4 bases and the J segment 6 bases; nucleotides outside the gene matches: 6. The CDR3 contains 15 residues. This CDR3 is CASSSSGSSLNEQFF. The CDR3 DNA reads TGTGCCAGCAGCTCTAGCGGGAGCTCTCTCAATGAGCAGTTCTTC.

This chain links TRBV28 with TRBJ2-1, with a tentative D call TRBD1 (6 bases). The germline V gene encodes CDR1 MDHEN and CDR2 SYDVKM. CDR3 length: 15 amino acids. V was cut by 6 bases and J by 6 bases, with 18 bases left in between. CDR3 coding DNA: TGTGCCAGCAGAAACCTTGGGGACAAGGCCAATGAGCAGTTCTTC. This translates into CASRNLGDKANEQFF.

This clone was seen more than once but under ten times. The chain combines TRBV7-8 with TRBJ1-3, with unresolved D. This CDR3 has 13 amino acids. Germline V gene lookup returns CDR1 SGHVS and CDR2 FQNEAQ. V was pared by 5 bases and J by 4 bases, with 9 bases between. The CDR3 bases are TGTGCCAGCAGCCCCCACAGCGGAAACACCATATATTTT. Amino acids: CASSPHSGNTIYF.

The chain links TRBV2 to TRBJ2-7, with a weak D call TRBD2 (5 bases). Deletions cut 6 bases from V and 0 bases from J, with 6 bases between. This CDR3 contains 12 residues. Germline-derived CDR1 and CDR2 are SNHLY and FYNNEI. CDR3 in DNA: TGTGCCAGCAGCGGGGACTCCTACGAGCAGTACTTC. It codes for CASSGDSYEQYF. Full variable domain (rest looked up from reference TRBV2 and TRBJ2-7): EPEVTQTPSHQVTQMGQEVILRCVPISNHLYFYWYRQILGQKVEFLVSFYNNEISEKSEIFDDQFSVERPDGSNFTLKIRSTKLEDSAMYFCASSGDSYEQYFGPGTRLTVT.

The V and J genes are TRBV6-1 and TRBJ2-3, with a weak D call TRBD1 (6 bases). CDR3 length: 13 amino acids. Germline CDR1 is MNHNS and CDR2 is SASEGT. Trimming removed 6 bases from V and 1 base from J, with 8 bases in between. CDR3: CASSRGGTDTQYF. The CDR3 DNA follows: TGTGCCAGCAGCAGGGGCGGCACAGATACGCAGTATTTT.

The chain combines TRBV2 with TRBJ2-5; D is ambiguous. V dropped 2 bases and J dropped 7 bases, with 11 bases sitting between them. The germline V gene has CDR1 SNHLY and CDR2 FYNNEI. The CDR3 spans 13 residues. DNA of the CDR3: TGTGCCAGCAGTGAATCGACGTTAGGGACCCAGTACTTC. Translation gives CASSESTLGTQYF.

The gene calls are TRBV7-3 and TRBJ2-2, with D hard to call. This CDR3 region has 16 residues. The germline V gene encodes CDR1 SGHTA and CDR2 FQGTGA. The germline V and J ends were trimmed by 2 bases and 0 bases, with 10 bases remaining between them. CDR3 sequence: CASSLQEIANTGELFF. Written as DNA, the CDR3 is TGTGCCAGCAGCTTACAGGAGATCGCGAACACCGGGGAGCTGTTTTTT.

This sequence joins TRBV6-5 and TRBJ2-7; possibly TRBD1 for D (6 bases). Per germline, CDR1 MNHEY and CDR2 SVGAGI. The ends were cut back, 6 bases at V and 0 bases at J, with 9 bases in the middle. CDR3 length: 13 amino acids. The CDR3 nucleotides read TGTGCCAGCAGGACAGGACCCTCCTACGAGCAGTACTTC. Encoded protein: CASRTGPSYEQYF.

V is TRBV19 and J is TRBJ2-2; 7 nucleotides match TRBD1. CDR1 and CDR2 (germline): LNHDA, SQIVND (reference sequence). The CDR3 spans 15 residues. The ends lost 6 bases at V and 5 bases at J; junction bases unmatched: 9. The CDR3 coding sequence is TGTGCCAGTAGGACAGGGTCATTGGGGACCGGGGAGCTGTTTTTT. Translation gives CASRTGSLGTGELFF.

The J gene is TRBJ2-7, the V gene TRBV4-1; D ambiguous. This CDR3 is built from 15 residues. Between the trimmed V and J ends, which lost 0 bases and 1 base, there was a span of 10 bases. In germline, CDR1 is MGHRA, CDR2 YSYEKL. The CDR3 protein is CASSQEVTDSYEQYF. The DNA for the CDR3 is TGCGCCAGCAGCCAAGAGGTCACGGATTCCTACGAGCAGTACTTC.

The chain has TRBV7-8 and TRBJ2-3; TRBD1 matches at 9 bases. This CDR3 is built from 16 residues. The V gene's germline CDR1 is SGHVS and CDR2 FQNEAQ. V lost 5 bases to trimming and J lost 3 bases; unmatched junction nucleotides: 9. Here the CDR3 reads CASSPGTGRGTDTQYF. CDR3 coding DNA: TGTGCCAGCAGCCCTGGGACAGGGAGGGGGACAGATACGCAGTATTTT. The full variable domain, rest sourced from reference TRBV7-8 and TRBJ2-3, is GAGVSQSPRYKVAKRGQDVALRCDPISGHVSLFWYQQALGQGPEFLTYFQNEAQLDKSGLPSDRFFAERPEGSVSTLKIQRTQQEDSAVYLCASSPGTGRGTDTQYFGPGTRLTVL.

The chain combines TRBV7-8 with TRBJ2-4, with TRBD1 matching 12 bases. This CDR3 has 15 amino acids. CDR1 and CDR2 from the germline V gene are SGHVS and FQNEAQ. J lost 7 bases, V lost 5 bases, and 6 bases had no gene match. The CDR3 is CASSLGTGGFNIQYF. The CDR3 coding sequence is TGTGCCAGCAGCCTAGGGACAGGGGGCTTTAACATTCAGTACTTC.

CDR3 coding DNA: TGTGCCAGCAGCTTTCTTAGCGGGGGTAATGAGCAGTTCTTC. Its translation is CASSFLSGGNEQFF. The V and J genes are TRBV11-3 and TRBJ2-1; 9 bases line up with TRBD2. This CDR3 region has 14 residues. The germline CDR1 and CDR2 sequences are SGHNT and YENEEA. V gave up 3 bases and J gave up 7 bases; unmatched junction bases: 4.

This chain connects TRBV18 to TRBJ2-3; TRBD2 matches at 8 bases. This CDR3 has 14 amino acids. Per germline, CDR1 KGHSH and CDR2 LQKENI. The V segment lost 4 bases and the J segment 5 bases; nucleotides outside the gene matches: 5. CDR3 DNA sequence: TGTGCCAGCTCACTGGGACTAGGGGAAGATACGCAGTATTTT. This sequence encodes CASSLGLGEDTQYF. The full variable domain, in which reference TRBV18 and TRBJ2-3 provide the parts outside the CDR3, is NAGVMQNPRHLVRRRGQEARLRCSPMKGHSHVYWYRQLPEEGLKFMVYLQKENIIDESGMPKERFSAEFPKEGPSILRIQQVVRGDSAAYFCASSLGLGEDTQYFGPGTRLTVL.

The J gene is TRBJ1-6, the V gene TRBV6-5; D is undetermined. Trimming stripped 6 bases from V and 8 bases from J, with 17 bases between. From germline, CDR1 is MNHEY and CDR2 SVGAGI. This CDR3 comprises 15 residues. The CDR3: CASSLLWGSDSPLHF. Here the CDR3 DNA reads TGTGCCAGCAGCCTACTGTGGGGTAGTGATTCACCCCTCCACTTT.

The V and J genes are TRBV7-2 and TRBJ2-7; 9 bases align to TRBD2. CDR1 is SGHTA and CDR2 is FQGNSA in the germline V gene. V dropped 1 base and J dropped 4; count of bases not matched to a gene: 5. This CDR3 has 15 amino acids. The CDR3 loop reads CASSLGSGRKYEQYF. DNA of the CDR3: TGTGCCAGCAGCTTAGGTAGCGGGAGAAAATACGAGCAGTACTTC.

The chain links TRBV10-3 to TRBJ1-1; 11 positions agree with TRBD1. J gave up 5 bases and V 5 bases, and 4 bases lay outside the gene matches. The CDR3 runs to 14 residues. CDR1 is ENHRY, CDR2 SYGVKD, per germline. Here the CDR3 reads CAISKDRGQTEAFF. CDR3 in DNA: TGTGCCATCAGTAAGGACAGGGGGCAGACTGAAGCTTTCTTT.

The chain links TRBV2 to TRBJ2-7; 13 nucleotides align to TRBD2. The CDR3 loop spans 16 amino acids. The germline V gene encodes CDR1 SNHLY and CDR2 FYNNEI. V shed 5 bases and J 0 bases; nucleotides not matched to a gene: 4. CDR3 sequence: CASSRGTSGDSYEQYF. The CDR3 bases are TGTGCCAGCAGTCGAGGGACTAGCGGGGACTCCTACGAGCAGTACTTC.

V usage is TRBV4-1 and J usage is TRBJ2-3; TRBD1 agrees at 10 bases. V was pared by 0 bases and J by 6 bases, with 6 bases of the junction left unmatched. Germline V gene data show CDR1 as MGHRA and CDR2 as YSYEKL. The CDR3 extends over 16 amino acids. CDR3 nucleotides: TGCGCCAGCAGCCAAGAGTCGGGACAGGGGAGGGATACGCAGTATTTT. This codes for CASSQESGQGRDTQYF.

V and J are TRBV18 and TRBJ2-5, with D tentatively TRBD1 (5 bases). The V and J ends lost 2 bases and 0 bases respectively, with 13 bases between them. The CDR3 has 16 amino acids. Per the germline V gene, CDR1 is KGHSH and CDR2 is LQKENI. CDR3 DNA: TGTGCCAGCTCACCATCGGCAGGGTCGTACCAAGAGACCCAGTACTTC. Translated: CASSPSAGSYQETQYF. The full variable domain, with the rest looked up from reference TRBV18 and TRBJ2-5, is NAGVMQNPRHLVRRRGQEARLRCSPMKGHSHVYWYRQLPEEGLKFMVYLQKENIIDESGMPKERFSAEFPKEGPSILRIQQVVRGDSAAYFCASSPSAGSYQETQYFGPGTRLLVL.

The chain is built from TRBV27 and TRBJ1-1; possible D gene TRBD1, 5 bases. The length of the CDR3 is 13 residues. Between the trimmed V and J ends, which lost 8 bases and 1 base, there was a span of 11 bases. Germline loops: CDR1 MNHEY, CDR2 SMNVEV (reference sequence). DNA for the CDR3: TGTGCCAGCTCAGGACATAAGAACACTGAAGCTTTCTTT. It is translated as CASSGHKNTEAFF.

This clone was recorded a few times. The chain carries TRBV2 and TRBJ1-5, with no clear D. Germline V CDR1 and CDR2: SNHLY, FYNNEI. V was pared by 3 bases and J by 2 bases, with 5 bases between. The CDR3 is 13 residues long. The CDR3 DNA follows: TGTGCCAGCAGTGACAGCCGCAATCAGCCCCAGCATTTT. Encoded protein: CASSDSRNQPQHF.

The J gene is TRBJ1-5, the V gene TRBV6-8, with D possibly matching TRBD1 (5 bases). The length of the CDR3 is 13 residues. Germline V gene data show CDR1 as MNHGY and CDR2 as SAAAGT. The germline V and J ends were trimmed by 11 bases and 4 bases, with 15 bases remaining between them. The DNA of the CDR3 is TGTGCCGGAGCAGGGACGGCGAATCAGCCCCAGCATTTT. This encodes CAGAGTANQPQHF.

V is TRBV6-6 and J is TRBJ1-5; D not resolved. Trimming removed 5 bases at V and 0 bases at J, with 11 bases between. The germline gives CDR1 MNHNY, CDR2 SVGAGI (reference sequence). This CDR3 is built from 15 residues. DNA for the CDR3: TGTGCCAGCAGTCTCGAGGCATTTAGCAATCAGCCCCAGCATTTT. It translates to CASSLEAFSNQPQHF.

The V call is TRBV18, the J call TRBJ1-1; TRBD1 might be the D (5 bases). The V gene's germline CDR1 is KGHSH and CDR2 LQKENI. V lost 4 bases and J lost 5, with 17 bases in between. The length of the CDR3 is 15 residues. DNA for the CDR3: TGTGCCAGCTCACTCCTAGTGGGGGAAGGGACTGAAGCTTTCTTT. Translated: CASSLLVGEGTEAFF.

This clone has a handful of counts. The CDR3 DNA sequence: TGTGCCAGCTCTGCAGGGAGTGATACGCAGTATTTT. This codes for CASSAGSDTQYF. V gene TRBV18 combines with J gene TRBJ2-3; D is perhaps TRBD1 or TRBD2 (5 bases each). V lost 6 bases, J lost 6 bases, and 10 bases lay in between. The germline V gene has CDR1 KGHSH and CDR2 LQKENI. The CDR3 spans 12 residues.

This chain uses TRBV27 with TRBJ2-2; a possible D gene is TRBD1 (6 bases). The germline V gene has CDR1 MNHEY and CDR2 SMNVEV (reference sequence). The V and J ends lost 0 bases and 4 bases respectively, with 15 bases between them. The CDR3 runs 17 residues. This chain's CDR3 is CASSLSVRDTRTGELFF. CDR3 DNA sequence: TGTGCCAGCAGTTTATCGGTCCGGGACACCCGCACCGGGGAGCTGTTTTTT.

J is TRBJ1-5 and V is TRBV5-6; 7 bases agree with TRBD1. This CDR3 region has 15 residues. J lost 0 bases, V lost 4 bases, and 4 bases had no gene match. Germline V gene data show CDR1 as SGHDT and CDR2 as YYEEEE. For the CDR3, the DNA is TGTGCCAGCAGCGAACAGGGGATTAGCAATCAGCCCCAGCATTTT. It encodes CASSEQGISNQPQHF.

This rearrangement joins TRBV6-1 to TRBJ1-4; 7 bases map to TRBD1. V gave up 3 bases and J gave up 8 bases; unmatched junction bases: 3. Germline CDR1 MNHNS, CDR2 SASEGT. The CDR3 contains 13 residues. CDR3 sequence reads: CASSETGLEKLFF. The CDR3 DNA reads TGTGCCAGCAGTGAGACAGGGTTGGAAAAACTGTTTTTT.